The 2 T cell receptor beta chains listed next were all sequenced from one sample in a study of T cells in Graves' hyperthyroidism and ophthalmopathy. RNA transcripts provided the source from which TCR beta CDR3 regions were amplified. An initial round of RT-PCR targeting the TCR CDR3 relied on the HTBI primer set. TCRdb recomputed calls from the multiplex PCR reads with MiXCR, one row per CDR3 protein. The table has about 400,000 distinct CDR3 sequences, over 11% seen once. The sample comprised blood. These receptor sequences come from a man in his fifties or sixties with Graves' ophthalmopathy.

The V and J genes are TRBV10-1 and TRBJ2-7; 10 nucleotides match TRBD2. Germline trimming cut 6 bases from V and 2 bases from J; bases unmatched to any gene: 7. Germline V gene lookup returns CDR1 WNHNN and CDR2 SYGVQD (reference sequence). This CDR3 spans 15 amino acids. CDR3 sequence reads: CASRDTSGKPYEQYF. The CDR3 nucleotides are TGCGCCAGCAGGGATACTAGCGGGAAGCCCTACGAGCAGTACTTC.

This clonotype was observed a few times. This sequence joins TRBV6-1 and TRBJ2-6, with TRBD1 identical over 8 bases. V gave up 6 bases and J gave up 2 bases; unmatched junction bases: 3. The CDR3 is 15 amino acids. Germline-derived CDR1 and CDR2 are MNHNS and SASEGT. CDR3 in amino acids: CASSSDRAGANVLTF. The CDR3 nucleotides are TGTGCCAGCAGCTCGGACAGGGCTGGGGCCAACGTCCTGACTTTC.